This T cell receptor beta chain was retrieved from a study of blood T cells in healthy people across ages. A second PCR of 7 to 11 cycles used a sample-barcoded 5' primer and a J-beta primer mix. Via MiXCR, TCRdb re-called the 5' RACE reads, giving one row per CDR3 protein. The sample lists about 1.4 million distinct CDR3 sequences; roughly 60% were seen once. Samples each yielded at least 6 micrograms of total RNA. The clonotype was recovered from a man between 18 and 29 years old in good health. The specimen sequenced was blood.

The CDR3 region has the DNA TGTGCCACCAGCAGAGATCCGGACTACTCAGATACGCAGTATTTT. Protein sequence: CATSRDPDYSDTQYF. The J gene is TRBJ2-3, the V gene TRBV15; tentative D call: TRBD2 (6 bases). The CDR3 has 15 residues. The V end lost 0 bases, the J end lost 4 bases, and 11 bases lay between the germline ends. Germline CDR1 reads LNHNV; CDR2 reads YYDKDF (reference sequence).